This passage covers 18 T cell receptor beta chains from one sample sequenced in a study of T-cell reconstitution after alpha-beta-depleted transplantation in children. Unique molecular identifiers were incorporated when the TCRbeta library was constructed. MiXCR was run by TCRdb on the PCR reads, yielding one entry per CDR3 protein. The table includes 350,000 to 500,000 distinct CDR3 sequences, roughly two fifths detected once. The input for sequencing was PBMCs, taken before TCRalphabeta/CD19-depleted stem cell transplant. The receptors stem from a girl aged 2-10 years with aplastic anemia, due to receive a stem cell transplant.

This rearrangement joins TRBV5-1 to TRBJ2-3; D tentatively reads TRBD1 or TRBD2 (5 bases each). Per the germline V gene, CDR1 is SGHRS and CDR2 is YFSETQ. Trimming removed 4 bases from V and 6 bases from J, with 15 bases in between. The CDR3 totals 14 residues. The CDR3 is CASSRGARGDTQYF. The CDR3 DNA follows: TGCGCCAGCAGCCGAGGGGCTCGCGGCGATACGCAGTATTTT.

This clonotype was seen many times. The chain uses TRBV3-1 and TRBJ2-1; maybe TRBD2 (6 bases). V lost 3 bases and J lost 1, with 13 bases in between. CDR1 LGHDT and CDR2 YNNKEL come from the germline V gene (reference sequence). The CDR3 sequence is 16 residues long. The chain's CDR3 is CASSHPPGGSYNEQFF. CDR3 nucleotides: TGTGCCAGCAGCCATCCCCCAGGAGGGTCCTACAATGAGCAGTTCTTC.

The CDR3 DNA reads TGTGCCAGCAGCTCGGGACAGGGCTATTATAGCAATCAGCCCCAGCATTTT. This sequence encodes CASSSGQGYYSNQPQHF. The chain uses TRBV7-9 and TRBJ1-5, with 9 bases that match TRBD1. This CDR3 spans 17 amino acids. CDR1 SEHNR and CDR2 FQNEAQ come from the germline V gene (reference sequence). J was trimmed by 0 bases and V by 4 bases; bases with no gene match: 7.

This clonotype was seen once. J is TRBJ2-5 and V is TRBV7-2; 7 bases match TRBD2. J gave up 2 bases and V 6 bases, and 6 bases lay outside the gene matches. Per the germline V gene, CDR1 is SGHTA and CDR2 is FQGNSA. CDR3 size: 14 residues. The CDR3: CASRDGLGQETQYF. In DNA, the CDR3 is TGTGCCAGCAGAGATGGACTAGGTCAAGAGACCCAGTACTTC.

This clonotype occurred many times. The chain couples TRBV5-1 to TRBJ1-2, with D unclear. The germline V gene encodes CDR1 SGHRS and CDR2 YFSETQ. V shed 2 bases and J shed 8 bases, with 13 bases lying between them. The CDR3 sequence is 13 residues long. The CDR3 DNA reads as TGCGCCAGCAGCTTCGGGCCTTCGGAGGGCTACACCTTC. Translated, it gives CASSFGPSEGYTF.

This chain links TRBV7-2 with TRBJ2-7; D not resolved. In germline, CDR1 is SGHTA, CDR2 FQGNSA. Trimming shortened V by 5 bases and J by 2 bases, and 10 bases separated the two germline ends. CDR3 length equals 13 residues. In DNA form, the CDR3 reads TGTGCCAGCAGCCCGCGCTCTCCCTACGAGCAGTACTTC. It is translated as CASSPRSPYEQYF.

The table lists this clonotype with a few counts. The chain has TRBV25-1 and TRBJ2-7; no reliable D call. The CDR3 is made up of 12 amino acids. From germline, CDR1 is MGHDK and CDR2 SYGVNS. Trimming stripped 4 bases from V and 5 bases from J, with 9 bases between. Here the CDR3 reads CASSAAGHEQYF. The CDR3, as DNA: TGTGCCAGCAGTGCCGCAGGCCACGAGCAGTACTTC.

This clonotype occurred a few times. The rearrangement joins TRBV11-1 to TRBJ2-6; the D is unclear. Germline V lookup: CDR1 SGHAT, CDR2 FQDESV (reference sequence). This CDR3 spans 18 amino acids. V gave up 5 bases and J gave up 3 bases, with 20 bases separating them. In DNA, the CDR3 is TGTGCCAGCAGCCAAAGCCGTCGGCCCGAAGGTGGGGCCAACGTCCTGACTTTC. Its protein is CASSQSRRPEGGANVLTF. Complete variable domain (other parts from reference TRBV11-1 and TRBJ2-6): EAEVAQSPRYKITEKSQAVAFWCDPISGHATLYWYRQILGQGPELLVQFQDESVVDDSQLPKDRFSAERLKGVDSTLKIQPAELGDSAMYLCASSQSRRPEGGANVLTFGAGSRLTVL.

The V call is TRBV2, the J call TRBJ2-7; 7 nucleotides line up with TRBD1. The germline V gene has CDR1 SNHLY and CDR2 FYNNEI. J gave up 3 bases and V 4 bases, and 3 bases lay outside the gene matches. The CDR3 is 13 residues long. DNA of the CDR3: TGTGCCAGCAGTGTGGACAGGCGCTACGAGCAGTACTTC. Its translation is CASSVDRRYEQYF.

V usage is TRBV29-1 and J usage is TRBJ2-1; D unresolved. The CDR3 runs 10 residues. Germline V CDR1 and CDR2: SQVTM, ANQGSEA. The V and J ends lost 4 bases and 10 bases respectively, with 8 bases between them. CDR3 residues: CSVVGKEQFF. The CDR3 nucleotides read TGCAGCGTTGTCGGCAAGGAGCAGTTCTTC.

This clonotype has a count of ten or more. The V call is TRBV20-1, the J call TRBJ2-1, with D tentatively TRBD2 (6 bases). The V gene's germline CDR1 is DFQATT and CDR2 SNEGSKA (reference sequence). V was trimmed by 6 bases and J by 2 bases, leaving 14 bases between them. The CDR3 contains 14 residues. The CDR3 DNA sequence: TGCAGTGCCAGGGACTCCCTCGCCTACAATGAGCAGTTCTTC. It translates to CSARDSLAYNEQFF.

The rearrangement joins TRBV24-1 to TRBJ2-2; 8 bases are shared with TRBD1. V was pared by 4 bases and J by 5 bases, with 5 bases of the junction left unmatched. This CDR3 is built from 15 residues. CDR1 KGHDR and CDR2 SFDVKD come from the germline V gene. This CDR3 reads CATSDWDRRTGELFF. The CDR3 nucleotides read TGTGCCACCAGTGACTGGGACAGGCGAACCGGGGAGCTGTTTTTT.

The V and J genes are TRBV2 and TRBJ1-5, with 9 bases that match TRBD1. This CDR3 comprises 16 residues. CDR1 and CDR2 (germline): SNHLY, FYNNEI. V was clipped by 5 bases and J by 5 bases; unmatched bases: 10. The CDR3 nucleotides read TGTGCCAGCAGTACTACGGACAGGGGAGTTGATCAGCCCCAGCATTTT. Its translation is CASSTTDRGVDQPQHF.

The rearrangement uses TRBV7-6 and TRBJ2-2; D is unclear. CDR3 length: 13 residues. Germline CDR1 and CDR2: SGHVS and FNYEAQ. Trimming pared 0 bases from V and 6 bases from J, leaving 5 bases between. The CDR3 nucleotides are TGTGCCAGCAGCTTAGCGCTAGCCGGGGAGCTGTTTTTT. The encoded protein is CASSLALAGELFF.

Many counts were recorded for this clonotype. The chain joins TRBV5-6 to TRBJ1-2; 11 nucleotides agree with TRBD1. The CDR3 consists of 15 residues. Germline CDR1 and CDR2: SGHDT and YYEEEE. V was clipped by 4 bases and J by 4 bases; unmatched bases: 6. Here the CDR3 DNA reads TGTGCCAGCAGCCAATTTGGGACAGGGGGCTATGGCTACACCTTC. This encodes CASSQFGTGGYGYTF.

The chain couples TRBV28 to TRBJ1-3; D unresolved. The V gene's germline CDR1 is MDHEN and CDR2 SYDVKM. The length of the CDR3 is 15 residues. Trimming took off 5 bases at V and 4 bases at J, with 15 bases between the two ends. CDR3 in amino acids: CASSPNILSGNTIYF. In DNA form, the CDR3 reads TGTGCCAGCAGTCCCAACATCTTGTCCGGAAACACCATATATTTT.

This chain uses TRBV5-1 with TRBJ1-4; D might be TRBD1 (6 bases). Germline V gene data show CDR1 as SGHRS and CDR2 as YFSETQ. The CDR3 is made up of 15 amino acids. V was clipped by 1 base and J by 3 bases, with 10 bases between them. This CDR3 reads CASSLRGAANEKLFF. The CDR3, as DNA: TGCGCCAGCAGCTTGAGGGGGGCCGCTAATGAAAAACTGTTTTTT. The full variable domain, in which reference TRBV5-1 and TRBJ1-4 provide the parts outside the CDR3, is KAGVTQTPRYLIKTRGQQVTLSCSPISGHRSVSWYQQTPGQGLQFLFEYFSETQRNKGNFPGRFSGRQFSNSRSEMNVSTLELGDSALYLCASSLRGAANEKLFFGSGTQLSVL.

The genes are TRBV11-2 and TRBJ2-1; 7 bases fit TRBD2. V lost 1 base, J lost 8 bases, and 14 bases stayed unmatched. The germline CDR1 and CDR2 sequences are SGHAT and FQNNGV. The CDR3 contains 17 residues. CDR3 residues: CASSLVGGGGRGYEQFF. The CDR3 bases are TGTGCCAGCAGCTTAGTTGGCGGCGGCGGGAGAGGCTATGAGCAGTTCTTC.